This T cell receptor (beta chain) was sequenced during a study of blood T cell repertoires in COVID-19. Whole-study context: COVID-19 samples, acute and convalescent, were from the United States, Italy and Spain. PBMCs, B-cell-depleted T cells, or T cells provided the cDNA or gDNA that made up the material.

The CDR3 covers 13 residues. Germline loops: CDR1 MNHNS, CDR2 SASEGT. V trimming: 3 bases; J trimming: 7 bases; junction bases outside the gene matches: 3. Study processing details: Nucleated cell number was recorded as an estimate derived from reference gene primer amplification. The data were produced by immunoSEQ multiplex PCR, yet TCRdb's version contains in-frame clones alone and is incomplete. V and J calls and clone size are copied from that table; D and trimming were computed from the DNA. The sample shows 70,000 to 90,000 clones, around 87% of them seen only once. J is TRBJ1-5 and V is TRBV6-1; 7 bases map to TRBD1. The TCR originated in a man older than 75 with active or convalescent COVID-19. The sample consisted of peripheral blood. The CDR3 spells CASSETGRQPQHF. Written as DNA, the CDR3 is TGTGCCAGCAGTGAGACAGGGCGGCAGCCCCAGCATTTT.